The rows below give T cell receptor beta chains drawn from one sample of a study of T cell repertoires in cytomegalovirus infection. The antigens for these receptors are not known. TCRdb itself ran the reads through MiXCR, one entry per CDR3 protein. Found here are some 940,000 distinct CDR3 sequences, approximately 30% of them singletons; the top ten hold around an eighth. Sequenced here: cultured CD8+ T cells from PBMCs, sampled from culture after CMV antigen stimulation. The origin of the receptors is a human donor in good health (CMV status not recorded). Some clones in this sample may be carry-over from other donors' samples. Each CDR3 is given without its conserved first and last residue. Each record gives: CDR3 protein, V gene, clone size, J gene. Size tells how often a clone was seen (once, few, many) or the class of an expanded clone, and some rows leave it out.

CDR3aa: ASSSPNSPLH; v_gene: TRBV7-6; abundance: many; j_gene: TRBJ1-6
CDR3aa: ASTGPVGAF; v_gene: TRBV27; abundance: .; j_gene: TRBJ1-1
CDR3aa: ASRLWDSLMNTEAF; v_gene: TRBV11-2; abundance: .; j_gene: TRBJ1-1
CDR3aa: ASSQVTGHTEAF; v_gene: TRBV4-1; abundance: many; j_gene: TRBJ1-1
CDR3aa: ASSKGGLRWSEQF; v_gene: TRBV6-2/TRBV6-3; abundance: .; j_gene: TRBJ2-1
CDR3aa: ASSQGQGRADYEQY; v_gene: TRBV4-1; abundance: .; j_gene: TRBJ2-7
CDR3aa: ASSISWREAF; v_gene: TRBV19; abundance: .; j_gene: TRBJ1-1
CDR3aa: ASSTVRAPWDTQY; v_gene: TRBV7-3; abundance: .; j_gene: TRBJ2-3
CDR3aa: ASSLAGVPGYT; v_gene: TRBV7-6; abundance: many; j_gene: TRBJ1-2
CDR3aa: ASTDPGGHTEAF; v_gene: TRBV2; abundance: few; j_gene: TRBJ1-1
CDR3aa: ASGLPREGDYNEQF; v_gene: TRBV12-5; abundance: .; j_gene: TRBJ2-1
CDR3aa: ASSPVLGGDTQY; v_gene: TRBV18; abundance: .; j_gene: TRBJ2-3
CDR3aa: ASRFLAGANTGELF; v_gene: TRBV7-8; abundance: .; j_gene: TRBJ2-2
CDR3aa: SAPTEVSNQPQH; v_gene: TRBV20-1; abundance: once; j_gene: TRBJ1-5
CDR3aa: ASSEDPDRGSYNEQF; v_gene: TRBV6-1; abundance: many; j_gene: TRBJ2-1
CDR3aa: ASSEAGQSSYNEQF; v_gene: TRBV2; abundance: few; j_gene: TRBJ2-1
CDR3aa: VSSTGTINTEAF; v_gene: TRBV6-5; abundance: .; j_gene: TRBJ1-1
CDR3aa: ASSLAASGLGFSYNSPLH; v_gene: TRBV7-6; abundance: many; j_gene: TRBJ1-6
CDR3aa: ASSSITMYQETQY; v_gene: TRBV14; abundance: .; j_gene: TRBJ2-5
CDR3aa: ASSTLAGGETDTQY; v_gene: TRBV2; abundance: .; j_gene: TRBJ2-3
CDR3aa: ASSPDWGRVGSPLH; v_gene: TRBV5-4; abundance: many; j_gene: TRBJ1-6
CDR3aa: ASIGGGPIGETQY; v_gene: TRBV6-5; abundance: .; j_gene: TRBJ2-5
CDR3aa: ASSLGSYRGIEQF; v_gene: TRBV7-9; abundance: few; j_gene: TRBJ2-1
CDR3aa: ASSLVYGGEGSVETQY; v_gene: TRBV7-9; abundance: .; j_gene: TRBJ2-5
CDR3aa: ASSSTGAASYEQY; v_gene: TRBV13; abundance: many; j_gene: TRBJ2-7
CDR3aa: ASSARASPGLTGELF; v_gene: TRBV7-6; abundance: many; j_gene: TRBJ2-2
CDR3aa: ATLTGIGIGTGELF; v_gene: TRBV6-1; abundance: few; j_gene: TRBJ2-2
CDR3aa: ASTGEGTGDSPLH; v_gene: TRBV6-6; abundance: few; j_gene: TRBJ1-6
CDR3aa: ASIALLTTPRGPNQPQH; v_gene: TRBV19; abundance: few; j_gene: TRBJ1-5
CDR3aa: ASSEEAGHTEAF; v_gene: TRBV6-1; abundance: few; j_gene: TRBJ1-1
CDR3aa: ASSLKESTGELF; v_gene: TRBV4-1; abundance: once; j_gene: TRBJ2-2